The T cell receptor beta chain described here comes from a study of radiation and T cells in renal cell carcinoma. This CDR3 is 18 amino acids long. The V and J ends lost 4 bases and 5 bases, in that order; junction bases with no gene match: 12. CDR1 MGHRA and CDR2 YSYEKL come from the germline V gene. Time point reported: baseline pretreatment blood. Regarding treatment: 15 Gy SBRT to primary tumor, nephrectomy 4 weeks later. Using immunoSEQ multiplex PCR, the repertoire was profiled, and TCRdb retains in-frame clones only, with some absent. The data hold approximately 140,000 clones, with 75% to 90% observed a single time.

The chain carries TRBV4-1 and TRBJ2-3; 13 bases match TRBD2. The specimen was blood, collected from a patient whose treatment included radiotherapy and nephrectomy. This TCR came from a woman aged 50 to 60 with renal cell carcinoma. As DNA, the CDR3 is TGCGCCAGCAGCCTTGGACTAGCGGGAGTACATGCGGGAGATACGCAGTATTTT. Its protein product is CASSLGLAGVHAGDTQYF.